These 23 T cell receptor beta chains share one sample of origin, sequenced in a study of graft-versus-host responses after intestinal transplantation (dated by TCRdb to the early 2020s). Library preparation used the immunoSEQ multiplex PCR assay. The clones in this table, taken by TCRdb from immuneACCESS, are in-frame only. Not every clone is retained; where verified, under half of the shortfall comes from an unresolved V gene, and the cause of the rest is unknown. This sample holds 130,000 or so clones; over 85% were observed only once. Approximately 0.17% of the sample belongs to the ten largest clones. The time point label, as the study defines it: cells obtained before transplantation from donor or recipient. Their antigens remain unidentified. Here the sequenced sample was unstimulated CD4+ T cells sorted from spleen or lymph node cells, taken before intestinal transplant. These receptors were collected from a human donor who received an intestinal transplant.

The chain is built from TRBV5-1 and TRBJ2-2, with 8 bases fitting TRBD1. CDR1 and CDR2 (germline): SGHRS, YFSETQ. The CDR3 is made up of 14 amino acids. V lost 5 bases to trimming and J lost 7 bases; unmatched junction nucleotides: 7. The CDR3 region has the DNA TGCGCCAGCAGGACCGGACAGGGTGGCGGGGAGCTGTTTTTT. Translation gives CASRTGQGGGELFF.

This chain connects TRBV5-4 to TRBJ2-3, with 9 bases that match TRBD1. CDR1 is SGHNT, CDR2 YYREEE, per germline (reference sequence). The V segment lost 4 bases and the J segment 4 bases; nucleotides outside the gene matches: 4. The CDR3 runs 14 residues. CDR3 sequence reads: CASSQGQGADTQYF. The CDR3 region has the DNA TGTGCCAGCAGCCAGGGACAGGGCGCAGATACGCAGTATTTT.

The chain combines TRBV7-9 with TRBJ2-2; 7 nucleotides agree with TRBD2. The CDR3 consists of 15 residues. J lost 3 bases, V lost 5 bases, and 6 bases had no gene match. CDR1 and CDR2 (germline): SEHNR, FQNEAQ (reference sequence). CDR3 sequence: CASSPSGIYTGELFF. CDR3 in DNA: TGTGCCAGCAGCCCAAGCGGGATTTACACCGGGGAGCTGTTTTTT.

This chain connects TRBV10-3 to TRBJ1-1; tentative D call: TRBD1 (5 bases). This CDR3 region has 14 residues. V gave up 6 bases and J gave up 5 bases, with 16 bases separating them. The V gene's germline CDR1 is ENHRY and CDR2 SYGVKD. CDR3 region: CAISWGGWGTEAFF. The CDR3 bases are TGTGCCATCAGCTGGGGGGGTTGGGGTACTGAAGCTTTCTTT.

CDR3 nucleotide sequence: TGTGCCAGCTCCGGACAGGTAATGAACACTGAAGCTTTCTTT. Translation gives CASSGQVMNTEAFF. The chain joins TRBV18 to TRBJ1-1, with 7 bases identical to TRBD1. The ends lost 6 bases at V and 0 bases at J; junction bases unmatched: 4. CDR1 is KGHSH, CDR2 LQKENI, per germline. The CDR3 contains 14 residues.

The genes are TRBV2 and TRBJ2-5, with 8 bases fitting TRBD2. This CDR3 has 14 amino acids. The ends lost 3 bases at V and 7 bases at J; junction bases unmatched: 7. CDR1 SNHLY and CDR2 FYNNEI come from the germline V gene. CDR3 sequence: CASSDMGLGGTQYF. In nucleotides, the CDR3 is TGTGCCAGCAGTGATATGGGACTAGGCGGGACCCAGTACTTC.

The chain recombines TRBV6-1 with TRBJ2-7, with a tentative D call TRBD1 (7 bases). Germline V gene sequence: CDR1 MNHNS, CDR2 SASEGT. The CDR3 is 15 residues long. Trimming stripped 6 bases from V and 2 bases from J, with 17 bases between. CDR3 sequence (DNA): TGTGCCAGCAGAAGTGGAGGGGGCGTCACCTACGAGCAGTACTTC. It is translated as CASRSGGGVTYEQYF.

This clone has only one observation. The rearrangement uses TRBV2 and TRBJ2-3; TRBD1 might be the D (6 bases). Trimming removed 9 bases from V and 5 bases from J, with 15 bases in between. CDR1 and CDR2 (germline): SNHLY, FYNNEI. CDR3 length equals 13 residues. CDR3 loop: CASSNRDKDTQYF. The CDR3 DNA reads TGTGCCAGTTCGAACAGGGACAAAGATACGCAGTATTTT. Full variable domain (rest looked up from reference TRBV2 and TRBJ2-3): EPEVTQTPSHQVTQMGQEVILRCVPISNHLYFYWYRQILGQKVEFLVSFYNNEISEKSEIFDDQFSVERPDGSNFTLKIRSTKLEDSAMYFCASSNRDKDTQYFGPGTRLTVL.

This chain joins TRBV5-1 and TRBJ1-5; 7 nucleotides match TRBD1. CDR1 is SGHRS, CDR2 YFSETQ, per germline. Losses at the gene ends were 0 bases for V and 5 bases for J; bases not matched to a gene: 2. The CDR3 is 14 amino acids. The CDR3 here is CASSLAGTDQPQHF. As DNA, the CDR3 is TGCGCCAGCAGCTTGGCAGGGACAGATCAGCCCCAGCATTTT. The whole variable domain, remainder taken from reference TRBV5-1 and TRBJ1-5, is KAGVTQTPRYLIKTRGQQVTLSCSPISGHRSVSWYQQTPGQGLQFLFEYFSETQRNKGNFPGRFSGRQFSNSRSEMNVSTLELGDSALYLCASSLAGTDQPQHFGDGTRLSIL.

This clone has more than one count but fewer than ten. The chain joins TRBV4-1 to TRBJ1-3; no clear D gene. The CDR3 loop spans 17 amino acids. V was cut by 3 bases and J by 0 bases, with 15 bases left in between. Germline values: CDR1 MGHRA, CDR2 YSYEKL. The CDR3 is CASSHLGRRRSGNTIYF. The CDR3 coding sequence is TGCGCCAGCAGCCACCTGGGGAGGCGGCGCTCTGGAAACACCATATATTTT.

V and J are TRBV10-3 and TRBJ1-4, with 7 bases identical to TRBD1. V dropped 10 bases and J dropped 5; count of bases not matched to a gene: 7. This CDR3 has 13 residues. CDR1 is ENHRY and CDR2 is SYGVKD in the germline V gene. The CDR3 DNA is TGTGCCACCCGGTCGGGACAGAATGAAAAACTGTTTTTT. Its translation: CATRSGQNEKLFF.

V gene TRBV6-1 combines with J gene TRBJ1-5; D is unclear. CDR1 and CDR2 from the germline V gene are MNHNS and SASEGT. The CDR3 covers 14 residues. The V gene lost 2 bases and the J gene lost 6 bases, with 11 bases spanning the gap. DNA for the CDR3: TGTGCCAGCAGTGAACAAGGATTCGGTCAGCCCCAGCATTTT. This translates into CASSEQGFGQPQHF.

This clone was seen just once. The chain couples TRBV6-1 to TRBJ1-2, with D hard to call. The V end lost 7 bases, the J end lost 8 bases, and 11 bases lay between the germline ends. CDR1 is MNHNS and CDR2 is SASEGT in the germline V gene. This CDR3 comprises 11 residues. CDR3 region: CASNREEGYTF. As DNA, the CDR3 is TGTGCCAGCAATCGGGAAGAGGGCTACACCTTC.

The CDR3 sequence: CASNRDSIYEQYF. Written as DNA, the CDR3 is TGTGCCAGCAACCGGGACAGCATCTACGAGCAGTACTTC. This rearrangement joins TRBV6-6 to TRBJ2-7, with 7 bases matching TRBD1. CDR1 MNHNY and CDR2 SVGAGI come from the germline V gene (reference sequence). The CDR3 extends over 13 amino acids. V lost 7 bases to trimming and J lost 3 bases; unmatched junction nucleotides: 6.

This rearrangement joins TRBV7-9 to TRBJ2-3, with TRBD2 matching over 10 bases. CDR1 SEHNR and CDR2 FQNEAQ come from the germline V gene (reference sequence). This CDR3 has 17 residues. V dropped 5 bases and J dropped 1; count of bases not matched to a gene: 9. CDR3 loop: CASSHKPTSGRTDTQYF. The CDR3 bases are TGTGCCAGCAGCCATAAACCGACTAGCGGGCGCACAGATACGCAGTATTTT.

The J gene is TRBJ1-1, the V gene TRBV27; 8 bases line up with TRBD1. CDR1 and CDR2 (germline): MNHEY, SMNVEV (reference sequence). The trim removed 5 bases at V and 4 bases at J, leaving 3 bases unmatched. The CDR3 is 13 amino acids. In DNA form, the CDR3 reads TGTGCCAGCAGTAAACAGGGGGGCACTGAAGCTTTCTTT. Its protein is CASSKQGGTEAFF.

This chain uses TRBV6-1 with TRBJ2-7, with 9 bases fitting TRBD1. This CDR3 spans 13 amino acids. J gave up 5 bases and V 4 bases, and 3 bases lay outside the gene matches. Germline V CDR1 and CDR2: MNHNS, SASEGT. The CDR3 here is CASSGTGADEQYF. CDR3 nucleotides: TGTGCCAGCAGTGGGACAGGGGCGGACGAGCAGTACTTC.

Only one count was recorded for this clone. V is TRBV7-9 and J is TRBJ2-3, with 11 bases identical to TRBD2. CDR3 length: 18 residues. V dropped 1 base and J dropped 0; count of bases not matched to a gene: 6. The germline gives CDR1 SEHNR, CDR2 FQNEAQ (reference sequence). CDR3 amino acids: CASSLGVASGGSTDTQYF. The CDR3 DNA sequence: TGTGCCAGCAGCTTAGGTGTCGCTAGCGGGGGGAGCACAGATACGCAGTATTTT.

The V call is TRBV2, the J call TRBJ1-3; perhaps TRBD1 as D (5 bases). CDR3 length: 16 residues. Germline CDR1 and CDR2: SNHLY and FYNNEI. Trimming removed 1 base from V and 0 bases from J, with 10 bases in between. This CDR3 is CASSEGRGASGNTIYF. The CDR3 coding sequence is TGTGCCAGCAGTGAAGGACGTGGGGCCTCTGGAAACACCATATATTTT.

The sample holds a few counts of this clone. This chain connects TRBV7-8 to TRBJ2-7; weak D call: TRBD1 (6 bases). Germline CDR1 is SGHVS and CDR2 is FQNEAQ. V was trimmed by 1 base and J by 1 base, leaving 14 bases between them. The CDR3 has 16 amino acids. This CDR3 reads CASSLEPRGISYEQYF. CDR3 DNA: TGTGCCAGCAGCTTAGAGCCGAGGGGGATTTCCTACGAGCAGTACTTC.

The V gene is TRBV9, the J gene TRBJ2-6; 7 bases map to TRBD1. Per germline, CDR1 SGDLS and CDR2 YYNGEE. CDR3 length: 15 residues. V was clipped by 3 bases and J by 2 bases; unmatched bases: 2. The DNA of the CDR3 is TGTGCCAGCAGCGCGACAGGGACTGGGGCCAACGTCCTGACTTTC. It encodes CASSATGTGANVLTF.

The J gene is TRBJ1-2, the V gene TRBV6-1, with TRBD1 matching over 7 bases. V was pared by 5 bases and J by 8 bases, with 11 bases of the junction left unmatched. Germline V gene lookup returns CDR1 MNHNS and CDR2 SASEGT. The CDR3 totals 14 residues. CDR3 DNA sequence: TGTGCCAGCAGTCCCGGGACAGACGAGGGCGGCTACACCTTC. Protein: CASSPGTDEGGYTF.

V and J are TRBV4-1 and TRBJ1-2; no definite D call. CDR1 is MGHRA, CDR2 YSYEKL, per germline. The CDR3 totals 15 residues. V lost 0 bases and J 5 bases, leaving 13 bases between the germline ends. The CDR3 here is CASSQEVVRSYGYTF. The CDR3, as DNA: TGCGCCAGCAGCCAAGAAGTGGTACGAAGTTATGGCTACACCTTC.